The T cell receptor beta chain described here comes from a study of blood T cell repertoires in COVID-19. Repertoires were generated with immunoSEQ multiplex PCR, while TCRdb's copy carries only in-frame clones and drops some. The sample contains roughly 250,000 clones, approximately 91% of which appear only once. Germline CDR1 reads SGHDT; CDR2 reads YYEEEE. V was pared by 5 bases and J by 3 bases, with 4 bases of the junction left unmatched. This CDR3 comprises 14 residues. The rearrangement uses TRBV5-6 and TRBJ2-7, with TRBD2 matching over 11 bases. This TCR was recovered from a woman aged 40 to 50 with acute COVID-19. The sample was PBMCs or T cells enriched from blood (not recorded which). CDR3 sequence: CASSAGTSGYEQYF. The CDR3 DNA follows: TGTGCCAGCAGTGCCGGGACTAGCGGCTACGAGCAGTACTTC.